This T cell receptor beta chain was profiled in a study of cytomegalovirus exposure and HLA in healthy donors. Note on this clone: Its target is unknown.

PCR used 60 Vbeta primers and 13 Jbeta primers. The method was immunoSEQ multiplex PCR; TCRdb's version includes in-frame clones alone and lacks a portion of them. The sample comprises hundreds of thousands of clones, over 80% of which are singletons, and roughly 0.71% rests with the top ten. Likely unrecorded immune exposures existed in these nominally healthy donors. Broader study findings: Researchers reported in a later analysis that a missense DCLRE1C variant was tied to TCR beta V- and J-gene trimming. The authors listed 150 to 200 TCR beta chains as cytomegalovirus-associated.

Looked up from germline, CDR1 is MDHEN and CDR2 is SYDVKM. V shed 5 bases and J 3 bases; nucleotides not matched to a gene: 10. The CDR3 loop spans 16 amino acids. The V call is TRBV28, the J call TRBJ1-2, with 9 bases matching TRBD1. The sequenced sample consisted of PBMCs. This clonotype was obtained from a boy between 2 and 15 years old in good health and CMV-seronegative. The CDR3 here is CASSIQPGQGDYGYTF. Written as DNA, the CDR3 is TGTGCCAGCAGTATACAACCGGGACAGGGAGACTATGGCTACACCTTC.